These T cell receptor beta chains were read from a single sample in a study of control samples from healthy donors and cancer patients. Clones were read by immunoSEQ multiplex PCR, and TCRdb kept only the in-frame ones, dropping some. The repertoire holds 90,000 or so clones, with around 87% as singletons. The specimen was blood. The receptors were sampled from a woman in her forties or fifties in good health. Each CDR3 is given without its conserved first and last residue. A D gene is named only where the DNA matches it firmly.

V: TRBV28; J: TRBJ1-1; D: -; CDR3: ASQSGIRWGTEAF
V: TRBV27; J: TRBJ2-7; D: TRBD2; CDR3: ASSPKVMTSGVYEQY
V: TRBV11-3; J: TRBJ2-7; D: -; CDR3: ASSRSGGYLPYEQY
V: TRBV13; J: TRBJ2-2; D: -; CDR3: ASSPGALNTGELF
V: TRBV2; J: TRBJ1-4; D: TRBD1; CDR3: ASKKDRVVGNEKLF
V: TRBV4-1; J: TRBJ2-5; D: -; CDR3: ASSKGLAAETQY
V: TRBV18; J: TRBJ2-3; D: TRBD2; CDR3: ASSPPGLAGGSTDTQY
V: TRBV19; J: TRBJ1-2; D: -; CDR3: ASSETSNRVHGYT
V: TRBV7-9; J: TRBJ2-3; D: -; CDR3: ASSLEAVADTQY
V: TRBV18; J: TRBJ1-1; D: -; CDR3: ASSPRVSPMNTEAF
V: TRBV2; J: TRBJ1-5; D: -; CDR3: ASSEYGGAVQPQH
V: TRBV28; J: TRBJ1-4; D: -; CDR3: ASTRVNEKLF
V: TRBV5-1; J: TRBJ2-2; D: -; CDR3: ASSLGITGTGELF
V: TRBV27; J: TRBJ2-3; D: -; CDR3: ASSFGGRPTDTQY
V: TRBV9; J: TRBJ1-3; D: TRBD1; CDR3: ASSGPGTGLYTIY
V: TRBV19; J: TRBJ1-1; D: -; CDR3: ASSKGVNTEAF
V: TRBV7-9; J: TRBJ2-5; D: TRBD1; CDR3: ASSFGEQGTETQY
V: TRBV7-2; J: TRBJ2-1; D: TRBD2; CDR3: ASSIRLAGVNEQF
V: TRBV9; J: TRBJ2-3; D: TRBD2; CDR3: ASSVEGSGLPTDTQY
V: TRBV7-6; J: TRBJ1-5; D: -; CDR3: ASSLSLGPNQPQH
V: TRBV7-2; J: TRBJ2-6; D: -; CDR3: ASSFGTSRANVLT
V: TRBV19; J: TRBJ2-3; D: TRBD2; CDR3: ASTPGLAGGRNTDTQY
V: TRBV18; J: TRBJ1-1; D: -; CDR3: ASSPTGAGMNTEAF